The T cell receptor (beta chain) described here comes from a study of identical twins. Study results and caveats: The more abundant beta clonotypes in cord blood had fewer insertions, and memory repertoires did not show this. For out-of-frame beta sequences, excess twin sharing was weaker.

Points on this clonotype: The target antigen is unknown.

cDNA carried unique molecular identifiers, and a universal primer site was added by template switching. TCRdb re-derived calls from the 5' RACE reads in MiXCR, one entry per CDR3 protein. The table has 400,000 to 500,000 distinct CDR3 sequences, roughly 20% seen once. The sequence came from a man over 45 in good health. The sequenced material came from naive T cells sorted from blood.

This CDR3 is CASILAGVSSYNEQFF. For the CDR3, the DNA is TGTGCCAGCATCCTAGCGGGGGTTAGCTCCTACAATGAGCAGTTCTTC. V and J are TRBV6-1 and TRBJ2-1; 10 nucleotides match TRBD2. The CDR3 extends over 16 amino acids. The germline gives CDR1 MNHNS, CDR2 SASEGT. With V trimmed by 7 bases and J by 0 bases, 6 bases remained unmatched.